The clone carrying this TCR beta chain was recorded once. Enrollees, about 18 to 90 years old, lived in 24 US areas. Cohort 3 recovery required two negative PCRs, clearance, or symptom resolution. The sample is drawn from a study of blood T cell repertoires in COVID-19. About the research overall: T cells, B-cell-depleted T cells, or PBMCs provided the cDNA or gDNA that served as material.

Method: immunoSEQ multiplex PCR; TCRdb's copy keeps in-frame clones and lacks some. The sample carries about 220,000 clones, less than 90% recorded once. Source material: PBMCs or T cells enriched from blood (not recorded which). The receptor was isolated from a woman in her thirties or forties who had recovered from COVID-19.

CDR3 sequence (DNA): TGTGCCAGCAACAGGGCCGATCAGCCCCAGCATTTT. Its protein product is CASNRADQPQHF. The chain carries TRBV6-6 and TRBJ1-5; D may be TRBD1 (6 bases). From germline, CDR1 is MNHNY and CDR2 SVGAGI (reference sequence). The CDR3 covers 12 residues. V lost 7 bases and J 5 bases, leaving 9 bases between the germline ends.